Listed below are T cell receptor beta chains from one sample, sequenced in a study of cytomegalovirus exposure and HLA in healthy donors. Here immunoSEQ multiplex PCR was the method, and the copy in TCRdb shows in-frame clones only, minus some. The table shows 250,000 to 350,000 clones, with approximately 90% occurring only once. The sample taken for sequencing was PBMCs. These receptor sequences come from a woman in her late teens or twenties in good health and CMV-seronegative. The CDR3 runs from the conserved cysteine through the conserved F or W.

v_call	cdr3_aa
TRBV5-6	CASSLGSQPQHF
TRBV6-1	CASSGTSGEYNEQFF
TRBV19	CASSARLAGGGYEQYF
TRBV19	CASSIDPGQGANQPQHF
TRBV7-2	CASSLSKGQGLWGSPLHF
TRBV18	CASTGDSGTDTQYF
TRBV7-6	CASSLDVGALFF
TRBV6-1	CASSEKGYSNQPQHF
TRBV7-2	CASSLYRWSGTQETQYF
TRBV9	CASSKTGGVTGELFF
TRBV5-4	CASSLAGPGEYQETQYF
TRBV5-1	CASSLEAGGPNGYTF
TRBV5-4	CASSLGPTRASGGAGWEQYF
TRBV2	CASSDVATDTQHF
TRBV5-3	CARRPQGPGTEAFF
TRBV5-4	CASTGDSGTYEQYF
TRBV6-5	CASSYGPGGAGNEQFF